This TCR beta chain is from a study of cytomegalovirus exposure and HLA in healthy donors. Sequencing was performed with immunoSEQ multiplex PCR; in TCRdb, only in-frame clones are kept and a portion is missing. The repertoire holds about 160,000 clones, with about nine tenths as singletons. The CDR3 has 14 amino acids. V lost 3 bases and J 2 bases, leaving 11 bases between the germline ends. Germline CDR1 is SGHRS and CDR2 is YFSETQ. The chain has TRBV5-1 and TRBJ1-2; D is uncertain. The sequenced sample was PBMCs. This TCR was sampled from a woman younger than 30 in good health and CMV-seropositive. The CDR3: CASSSQQLNYGYTF. As DNA, the CDR3 is TGCGCCAGCAGCTCCCAACAGCTAAACTATGGCTACACCTTC. Variable domain in full (rest from reference TRBV5-1 and TRBJ1-2): KAGVTQTPRYLIKTRGQQVTLSCSPISGHRSVSWYQQTPGQGLQFLFEYFSETQRNKGNFPGRFSGRQFSNSRSEMNVSTLELGDSALYLCASSSQQLNYGYTFGSGTRLTVV.